These 27 T cell receptor beta chains share one sample of origin, sequenced in a study of breast tumors, draining lymph nodes, adjacent tissues. Samples came from axillary lymph nodes draining the breast cancer. TCRdb analysed the multiplex PCR reads with MiXCR anew, one entry per CDR3 protein. The repertoire holds approximately 300,000 distinct CDR3 sequences, with around 30% as singletons. The specimen was axillary lymph node tissue. All receptors come from a female donor with breast cancer. Some clones in this sample may be carry-over from other donors' samples.

This clonotype was recorded many times. V and J are TRBV11-2 and TRBJ2-1; TRBD1 matches at 10 bases. Germline V CDR1 and CDR2: SGHAT, FQNNGV. CDR3 length: 15 residues. The V segment lost 1 base and the J segment 7 bases; nucleotides outside the gene matches: 4. CDR3 in DNA: TGTGCCAGCAGCTTAGGGGGACAGGGGAGGAATGAGCAGTTCTTC. The encoded protein is CASSLGGQGRNEQFF.

Turning to this clonotype: This sequence may be a read error, since a much larger clone differs from it by one base. The chain employs TRBV9 and TRBJ2-1, with TRBD2 identical over 14 bases. V trimming: 0 bases; J trimming: 9 bases; junction bases outside the gene matches: 14. Germline CDR1 SGDLS, CDR2 YYNGEE. This CDR3 comprises 19 residues. As DNA, the CDR3 is TGTGCCAGCAGCGTAGCTACGGGGGGACTAGCGGGAGCTCGCATTGAGCAGTTCTTC. Amino acids: CASSVATGGLAGARIEQFF.

This clonotype came up many times. The chain is built from TRBV5-1 and TRBJ2-1, with TRBD2 as a possible D gene (5 bases). Germline assignment: CDR1 SGHRS and CDR2 YFSETQ. The length of the CDR3 is 17 residues. V gave up 1 base and J gave up 0 bases, with 14 bases separating them. The CDR3 spells CASSLFGSGSSYNEQFF. In DNA form, the CDR3 reads TGCGCCAGCAGCTTGTTTGGGAGTGGGAGCTCCTACAATGAGCAGTTCTTC.

A note on this clonotype: A read error is possible here, since a much larger clone lies one base away. This rearrangement joins TRBV9 to TRBJ2-1, with a possible D match to TRBD2 (6 bases). In germline, CDR1 is SGDLS, CDR2 YYNGEE. The CDR3 is 18 residues long. The chain's CDR3 is CASSVARRAHAPNNDQFF. The CDR3 DNA is TGTGCCAGCAGCGTAGCGAGGAGGGCCCACGCGCCCAACAATGACCAGTTCTTC.

This clonotype was seen at least ten times. The chain couples TRBV4-2 to TRBJ1-5; D remains unclear. CDR3 length equals 14 residues. The germline gives CDR1 LGHNA, CDR2 YNFKEQ. Deletions cut 6 bases from V and 0 bases from J, with 9 bases between. The CDR3 here is CASSQMISNQPQHF. For the CDR3, the DNA is TGTGCCAGCAGTCAGATGATTAGCAATCAGCCCCAGCATTTT.

This clonotype was counted ten times or more. This chain links TRBV5-4 with TRBJ2-3; 14 bases line up with TRBD2. Germline lookup yields CDR1 SGHNT and CDR2 YYREEE (reference sequence). V shed 4 bases and J 5 bases; nucleotides not matched to a gene: 6. This CDR3 spans 16 amino acids. The CDR3 sequence: CASSRLAGGQRDTQYF. The CDR3 bases are TGTGCCAGCAGCAGACTAGCGGGAGGGCAGAGAGATACGCAGTATTTT.

This chain uses TRBV4-1 with TRBJ1-1; D remains ambiguous. The CDR3 contains 14 residues. Deletions cut 4 bases from V and 1 base from J, with 10 bases between. The V gene's germline CDR1 is MGHRA and CDR2 YSYEKL. The CDR3 DNA sequence: TGCGCCAGCAGCCCTTTTACAGCGAACACTGAAGCTTTCTTT. Protein sequence: CASSPFTANTEAFF.

This clonotype appeared many times. The genes are TRBV14 and TRBJ2-3; D not resolved. The CDR3 consists of 14 residues. V lost 0 bases, J lost 0 bases, and 4 bases lay in between. Germline values: CDR1 SGHDN, CDR2 FVKESK. The CDR3 DNA reads TGTGCCAGCAGCCAAGAGTTGAGCACAGATACGCAGTATTTT. Protein product: CASSQELSTDTQYF.

V and J are TRBV12-3 or TRBV12-4 and TRBJ1-5; D might be TRBD1 (6 bases). The CDR3 loop spans 14 amino acids. Trimming left V 5 bases short and J 1 base short, with 9 bases between. The CDR3 DNA sequence: TGTGCCAGCAGTCGACAGGAAAGCAATCAGCCCCAGCATTTT. This sequence encodes CASSRQESNQPQHF.

As concerns this clonotype: A much larger clone is a single base away; this may be a read error. Here the CDR3 omits its conserved ending phenylalanine or tryptophan, so a read error is the likely source. This chain uses TRBV20-1 with TRBJ2-5; the match to TRBD2 covers 11 bases. V gave up 5 bases and J gave up 5 bases; unmatched junction bases: 7. The CDR3 contains 14 residues. Per the germline V gene, CDR1 is DFQATT and CDR2 is SNEGSKA (reference sequence). The CDR3 reads CSAPRVAGGETQYL. The CDR3 nucleotides read TGCAGTGCTCCTAGGGTAGCGGGGGGGGAGACCCAGTACCTC.

This clonotype was picked up many times. The chain couples TRBV20-1 to TRBJ1-6; D call uncertain. In germline, CDR1 is DFQATT, CDR2 SNEGSKA (reference sequence). V gave up 3 bases and J gave up 6 bases, with 3 bases separating them. There are 11 residues in the CDR3. The chain's CDR3 is CSARGNSPLHF. CDR3 sequence (DNA): TGCAGTGCTAGGGGTAATTCACCCCTCCACTTT.

This clonotype was seen ten or more times. This sequence joins TRBV10-3 and TRBJ1-2, with D tentatively TRBD1 (6 bases). Germline CDR1 is ENHRY and CDR2 is SYGVKD. This CDR3 is built from 14 residues. With 2 bases removed from V and 6 bases from J, the gap between germline ends came to 13 bases. The DNA of the CDR3 is TGTGCCATCAGTGAGGGGCGACAGGTTGATGGCTACACCTTC. This gives the protein CAISEGRQVDGYTF.

Worth noting for this clonotype: A much more abundant neighbour one base away suggests this may be a read error. This CDR3 reads CASGSRTQYF. The CDR3 DNA follows: TGTGCCAGCGGATCGCGTACGCAGTATTTT. This chain uses TRBV28 with TRBJ2-3; D unclear. This CDR3 is built from 10 residues. The ends were cut back, 8 bases at V and 8 bases at J, with 8 bases in the middle. Germline CDR1 is MDHEN and CDR2 is SYDVKM. The full variable domain, rest sourced from reference TRBV28 and TRBJ2-3, is DVKVTQSSRYLVKRTGEKVFLECVQDMDHENMFWYRQDPGLGLRLIYFSYDVKMKEKGDIPEGYSVSREKKERFSLILESASTNQTSMYLCASGSRTQYFGPGTRLTVL.

A remark on this clonotype: This sequence may be a read error, since a much larger clone differs from it by one base. The chain is built from TRBV12-3 or TRBV12-4 and TRBJ1-3, with unresolved D. V lost 3 bases, J lost 1 base, and 7 bases lay in between. The CDR3 loop spans 14 amino acids. CDR3 amino acids: CASSFRASGNTIYF. CDR3 bases: TGTGCCAGCAGTTTTAGGGCTTCTGGAAACACCATATATTTT.

This clonotype was seen ten or more times. The gene calls are TRBV20-1 and TRBJ2-1; perhaps TRBD1 as D (5 bases). This CDR3 spans 12 amino acids. V lost 7 bases to trimming and J lost 4 bases, with 11 bases between them. Germline CDR1 reads DFQATT; CDR2 reads SNEGSKA (reference sequence). CDR3 in DNA: TGCAGTGTATTCTACAGGTACAATGAGCAGTTCTTC. Translating gives CSVFYRYNEQFF.

Concerning this clonotype itself: A read error may be the cause here, since a much bigger clone is one base away. The CDR3 sequence is CSATGLAGTSEQYF. The CDR3 coding sequence is TGCAGTGCTACGGGACTAGCGGGTACCTCCGAGCAGTACTTC. The chain recombines TRBV20-1 with TRBJ2-7; 12 nucleotides align to TRBD2. Trimming cost V 4 bases and J 6 bases; bases outside gene matches: 7. Germline V lookup: CDR1 DFQATT, CDR2 SNEGSKA (reference sequence). The CDR3 runs to 14 residues.

On this clonotype: A junction end diverges from the germline sequence, so it may reflect a read error. The chain couples TRBV6-5 to TRBJ2-3; no clear D. In germline, CDR1 is MNHEY, CDR2 SVGAGI. CDR3 length: 14 residues. The CDR3 coding sequence is TGTGCCAGCAGTCACTCCCCGGGCGCAGATACGCAGTATTTT. It specifies CASSHSPGADTQYF.

In its sample, this clonotype was seen many times. The V call is TRBV16, the J call TRBJ1-6, with 8 nucleotides matching TRBD1. The CDR3 contains 15 residues. J lost 9 bases, V lost 2 bases, and 6 bases had no gene match. Per germline, CDR1 KGHSY and CDR2 FQNENV. The CDR3 DNA follows: TGTGCCAGCAGCCAACCGACAGGGGACGTTTCACCCCTCCACTTT. It is translated as CASSQPTGDVSPLHF.

The CDR3 sequence is CATSRKGNVEAFF. DNA of the CDR3: TGTGCCACCAGCAGAAAAGGGAACGTAGAAGCTTTCTTT. This chain links TRBV15 with TRBJ1-1; unclear D gene. Trimming cost V 2 bases and J 8 bases, with 12 bases left between them. Germline-derived CDR1 and CDR2 are LNHNV and YYDKDF (reference sequence). The CDR3 sequence is 13 residues long.

The chain couples TRBV5-6 to TRBJ1-2; 7 positions match TRBD1. The V segment lost 0 bases and the J segment 8 bases; nucleotides outside the gene matches: 10. The CDR3 spans 15 residues. Germline CDR1 is SGHDT and CDR2 is YYEEEE. The CDR3 loop reads CASSLAVTQQGGYTF. The CDR3 nucleotides read TGTGCCAGCAGCTTGGCCGTTACTCAACAGGGGGGCTACACCTTC.

This clonotype has more than one count but fewer than ten. The chain combines TRBV5-6 with TRBJ2-3, with D perhaps TRBD1 (5 bases). This CDR3 has 15 residues. V gave up 1 base and J gave up 0 bases, with 9 bases separating them. Germline lookup yields CDR1 SGHDT and CDR2 YYEEEE. CDR3 coding DNA: TGTGCCAGCAGCTTGTTAGGGGCTAGCACAGATACGCAGTATTTT. Amino acids: CASSLLGASTDTQYF.

The gene calls are TRBV27 and TRBJ2-7; possibly TRBD1 for D (5 bases). The CDR3 is made up of 14 amino acids. The germline V and J ends were trimmed by 3 bases and 3 bases, with 12 bases remaining between them. CDR1 MNHEY and CDR2 SMNVEV come from the germline V gene (reference sequence). This CDR3 is CASSFHRTDYEQYF. The CDR3, as DNA: TGTGCCAGCAGTTTTCACAGGACCGACTACGAGCAGTACTTC.

The gene calls are TRBV29-1 and TRBJ2-7; 7 bases are a match to TRBD2. Germline CDR1 SQVTM, CDR2 ANQGSEA. V dropped 6 bases and J dropped 2; count of bases not matched to a gene: 7. This CDR3 spans 13 amino acids. This CDR3 is CSVSKTSPYEQYF. CDR3 coding DNA: TGCAGCGTGTCTAAGACTAGCCCCTACGAGCAGTACTTC.

This clonotype was picked up many times. The chain is built from TRBV30 and TRBJ2-3; possibly TRBD2 for D (6 bases). The V end lost 0 bases, the J end lost 0 bases, and 7 bases lay between the germline ends. Germline V gene lookup returns CDR1 GTSNPN and CDR2 SVGIG (reference sequence). The CDR3 runs to 14 residues. The CDR3 loop is CAWSVRGSTDTQYF. CDR3 coding DNA: TGTGCCTGGAGTGTACGGGGGAGCACAGATACGCAGTATTTT.

This clonotype has a count of ten or more. The chain is built from TRBV12-3 or TRBV12-4 and TRBJ1-5, with 7 bases fitting TRBD1. This CDR3 is 15 amino acids long. V trimming: 1 base; J trimming: 7 bases; junction bases outside the gene matches: 7. CDR3 amino acids: CASSLGGGSQQPQHF. CDR3 DNA: TGTGCCAGCAGTTTAGGAGGGGGCTCGCAGCAGCCCCAGCATTTT.

This clonotype has only one observation. V gene TRBV6-9 combines with J gene TRBJ2-7; 7 bases are shared with TRBD1. Germline values: CDR1 MNHGY, CDR2 SVAAGI. This CDR3 has 15 amino acids. The J segment lost 4 bases and the V segment lost 4 bases, leaving 10 bases of the junction unmatched. Here the CDR3 DNA reads TGTGCCAGCAGTTCCCGGGACAGCTTTTCGTACGAGCAGTACTTC. Translating it yields CASSSRDSFSYEQYF.

This clonotype came up many times. In DNA, the CDR3 is TGCAGTGCTAGAGTCGGACAGAAGCAAGAGACCCAGTACTTC. Translated: CSARVGQKQETQYF. The rearrangement uses TRBV20-1 and TRBJ2-5; D is possibly TRBD1 (6 bases). The V end lost 1 base, the J end lost 2 bases, and 11 bases lay between the germline ends. The CDR3 contains 14 residues. Germline CDR1 DFQATT, CDR2 SNEGSKA (reference sequence).